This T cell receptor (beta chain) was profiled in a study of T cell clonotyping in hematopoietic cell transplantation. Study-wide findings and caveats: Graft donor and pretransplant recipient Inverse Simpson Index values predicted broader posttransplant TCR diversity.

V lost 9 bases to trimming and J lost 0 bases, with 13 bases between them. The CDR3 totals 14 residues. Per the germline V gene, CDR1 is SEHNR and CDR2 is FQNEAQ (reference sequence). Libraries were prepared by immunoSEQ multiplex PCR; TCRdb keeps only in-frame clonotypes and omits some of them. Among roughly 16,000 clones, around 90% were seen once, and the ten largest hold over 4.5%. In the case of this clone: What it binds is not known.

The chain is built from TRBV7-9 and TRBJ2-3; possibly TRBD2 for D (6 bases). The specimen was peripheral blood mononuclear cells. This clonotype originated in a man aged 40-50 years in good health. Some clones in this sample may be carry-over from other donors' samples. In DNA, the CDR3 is TGTGCCAGTAAGGACTATACTAGCACAGATACGCAGTATTTT. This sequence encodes CASKDYTSTDTQYF.